The present T cell receptor beta chain was sequenced within a study of cytomegalovirus exposure and HLA in healthy donors. Study findings and constraints: Many donors shared some public TCRs, even though most TCR sequences were rare. The study put 150 to 200 TCR beta chains on its list as cytomegalovirus-associated. What a later analysis showed was that several of the most significant clusters appeared linked to common viral pathogens.

Among the donors, all were healthy bone marrow donors. With 60 Vbeta and 13 Jbeta primers, the PCR was carried out. Method: immunoSEQ multiplex PCR; TCRdb's copy keeps in-frame clones and lacks some. The sample carries 140,000 to 150,000 clones, around 80% recorded once. This clone turned up a few times. Its antigen is undetermined. The same CDR3 also results from other DNA sequences found in this sample. The sequence came from a boy under 10 years old in good health and CMV-seronegative. The specimen was PBMCs.

CDR3 coding DNA: TGTGCCAGCAGTTTAGGACAGGGTGGCTACGAGCAGTACTTC. Translating gives CASSLGQGGYEQYF. The J gene is TRBJ2-7, the V gene TRBV28; 8 bases align to TRBD1. Germline CDR1 and CDR2: MDHEN and SYDVKM. V gave up 2 bases and J gave up 3 bases; unmatched junction bases: 3. This CDR3 has 14 residues.